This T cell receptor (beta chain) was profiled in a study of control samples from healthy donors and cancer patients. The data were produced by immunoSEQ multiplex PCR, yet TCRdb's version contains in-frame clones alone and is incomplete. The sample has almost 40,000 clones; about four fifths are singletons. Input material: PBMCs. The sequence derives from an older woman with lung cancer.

The CDR3 nucleotides read TGTGCCAGCAGAAAAATAGCGGTAAACTCCTACGAGCAGTACTTC. Translating gives CASRKIAVNSYEQYF. This chain links TRBV7-8 with TRBJ2-7; the D gene is possibly TRBD2 (6 bases). Trimming shortened V by 6 bases and J by 0 bases, and 15 bases separated the two germline ends. The CDR3 extends over 15 amino acids. CDR1 is SGHVS and CDR2 is FQNEAQ in the germline V gene.